Below, 27 T cell receptor beta chains from the same sample are listed, as sequenced in a study of CXCR3-negative and CXCR3-positive naive CD8 T cells (dated by TCRdb to about 2019). Broader findings and caveats from the paper: TRB CDR3s from CXCR3-positive naive cells showed higher hydrophobicity (lower Kidera factor 4), lower energy, and higher strength and volume indices than CXCR3-negative naive cells.

Sequenced using a NextSeq 550. The Human TCR Profiling Kit (MiLaboratory) was used to make UMI-labeled 5' RACE TRB cDNA libraries. Reads reprocessed by TCRdb are summarized as one entry per CDR3 protein sequence, and DNA is absent. The sample table includes roughly 6,000 distinct CDR3 sequences. 1.1% to 1.5% of the sample goes to the ten largest clones. What these receptors recognize is not known. Sequencing was carried out using naive CXCR3+ CD8+ T cells from blood. Sample cell subset or site, as interpreted from the label and publication: CD45RO-CCR7+CD27+CD95- naive CD8+ T cells expressing CXCR3 (TNR3+). Receptors originate from a human donor in good health. Some clones in this sample may be carry-over from other donors' samples.

The chain has TRBV4-1 and TRBJ1-5; TCRdb reports TRBD1, a call that lacks DNA to check it against. This CDR3 spans 15 amino acids. The germline V gene encodes CDR1 MGHRA and CDR2 YSYEKL. The CDR3: CASSQWGATNQPQHF.

In terms of frequency, this clonotype is medium-sized. The chain uses TRBV7-9 and TRBJ2-5. Germline CDR1 SEHNR, CDR2 FQNEAQ (reference sequence). CDR3 size: 14 residues. CDR3 amino acids: CASSRAGEWETQYF.

This clonotype is deemed medium-sized by its frequency. The chain employs TRBV7-9 and TRBJ2-4; TCRdb's D call, TRBD1, is unchecked because there is no DNA. The CDR3 has 11 residues. In germline, CDR1 is SEHNR, CDR2 FQNEAQ (reference sequence). The CDR3 region is CASRGGNIQYF.

The chain links TRBV29-1 to TRBJ2-3; TCRdb designates TRBD1, a call that cannot be tested without DNA. The CDR3 length is 15 residues. The germline gives CDR1 SQVTM, CDR2 ANQGSEA. The chain's CDR3 is CSVEGTGDSTDTQYF.

The chain is built from TRBV9 and TRBJ2-1; the D gene TCRdb calls, TRBD1, cannot be checked with no DNA. CDR1 is SGDLS, CDR2 YYNGEE, per germline. The CDR3 runs 12 residues. The CDR3 spells CASSAQGRPLFF.

This clonotype shows up as medium-sized by frequency. V gene TRBV19 combines with J gene TRBJ1-2; with no DNA, the TCRdb D assignment of TRBD1 cannot be verified. CDR1 and CDR2 from the germline V gene are LNHDA and SQIVND (reference sequence). This CDR3 is 15 amino acids long. The CDR3 region is CASTPTGGSNYGYTF.

The gene calls are TRBV29-1 and TRBJ1-4; absent DNA, TCRdb's TRBD1 call cannot be checked. Germline CDR1 and CDR2: SQVTM and ANQGSEA. The length of the CDR3 is 14 residues. This CDR3 reads CSVGTGQGNEKLFF.

This clonotype is medium-sized (0.01 to 0.1%) by frequency. The chain combines TRBV29-1 with TRBJ2-1; TCRdb selects TRBD2, and the lack of DNA leaves this call unchecked. CDR1 and CDR2 from the germline V gene are SQVTM and ANQGSEA. This CDR3 is built from 13 residues. The CDR3: CSGGPQTVNEQFF.

Frequency places this clonotype as medium-sized. V usage is TRBV2 and J usage is TRBJ2-6; TCRdb reports TRBD1, a call that lacks DNA to check it against. Germline-derived CDR1 and CDR2 are SNHLY and FYNNEI. The CDR3 is made up of 18 amino acids. The CDR3 region is CASSRLGQGATGANVLTF. The variable domain in full, completed from reference TRBV2 and TRBJ2-6, reads EPEVTQTPSHQVTQMGQEVILRCVPISNHLYFYWYRQILGQKVEFLVSFYNNEISEKSEIFDDQFSVERPDGSNFTLKIRSTKLEDSAMYFCASSRLGQGATGANVLTFGAGSRLTVL.

The chain recombines TRBV30 with TRBJ1-2; TCRdb returns TRBD1, unconfirmable since there is no DNA. The CDR3 is 15 residues long. Germline CDR1 and CDR2: GTSNPN and SVGIG (reference sequence). The CDR3 reads CAWSEGTGVGYGYTF. Using reference TRBV30 and TRBJ1-2 for the parts outside the CDR3, the full variable domain is SQTIHQWPATLVQPVGSPLSLECTVEGTSNPNLYWYRQAAGRGLQLLFYSVGIGQISSEVPQNLSASRPQDRQFILSSKKLLLSDSGFYLCAWSEGTGVGYGYTFGSGTRLTVV.

By frequency, this clonotype is medium-sized. This sequence joins TRBV29-1 and TRBJ2-2; TCRdb's D call of TRBD2 is untestable without DNA. CDR1 SQVTM and CDR2 ANQGSEA come from the germline V gene. The CDR3 consists of 15 residues. The CDR3: CSVEDRGGAPGELFF.

The chain couples TRBV20-1 to TRBJ2-6; the TRBD1 assignment by TCRdb is unverifiable without DNA. The CDR3 has 14 amino acids. Germline loops: CDR1 DFQATT, CDR2 SNEGSKA (reference sequence). The CDR3 loop reads CSAEQDSGANVLTF.

Its frequency marks this clonotype as medium-sized. The rearrangement uses TRBV6-5 and TRBJ1-1; absent DNA, TCRdb's TRBD1 call cannot be checked. Germline values: CDR1 MNHEY, CDR2 SVGAGI. There are 11 residues in the CDR3. The CDR3 spells CASSYGQGAFF.

The rearrangement uses TRBV14 and TRBJ1-2. CDR3 length equals 14 residues. Germline V lookup: CDR1 SGHDN, CDR2 FVKESK. The CDR3 region is CASSQGTSIYGYTF.

The chain carries TRBV19 and TRBJ1-2. The CDR3 has 16 amino acids. Germline CDR1 LNHDA, CDR2 SQIVND (reference sequence). The CDR3 here is CASSIDPLPPTHGYTF.

This clonotype counts as medium-sized (0.01 to 0.1%) by frequency. The rearrangement links TRBV3-1 to TRBJ2-7; no DNA is available, so the TRBD1 call from TCRdb remains unchecked. Germline V gives CDR1 LGHDT, CDR2 YNNKEL (reference sequence). CDR3 length equals 14 residues. CDR3 protein: CASTSGTGSYEQYF.

This chain uses TRBV15 with TRBJ1-2. This CDR3 contains 16 residues. Per germline, CDR1 LNHNV and CDR2 YYDKDF (reference sequence). The CDR3 reads CATSRDPADPFYGYTF. Complete variable domain (other parts from reference TRBV15 and TRBJ1-2): DAMVIQNPRYQVTQFGKPVTLSCSQTLNHNVMYWYQQKSSQAPKLLFHYYDKDFNNEADTPDNFQSRRPNTSFCFLDIRSPGLGDTAMYLCATSRDPADPFYGYTFGSGTRLTVV.

In terms of frequency, this clonotype is medium-sized. The gene calls are TRBV20-1 and TRBJ2-1; TCRdb's D gene call, TRBD2, goes unchecked for lack of DNA. From germline, CDR1 is DFQATT and CDR2 SNEGSKA (reference sequence). CDR3 length: 17 amino acids. CDR3 residues: CSARDSILAGKGNEQFF.

The chain combines TRBV6-2 or TRBV6-3 with TRBJ2-1; checking the TCRdb D call of TRBD2 is not possible without DNA. Germline V gene sequence: CDR1 MNHEY, CDR2 SVGEGT. The CDR3 covers 15 residues. CDR3 residues: CASSLSGTTYNEQFF.

Considering frequency, this clonotype is medium-sized. The rearrangement links TRBV29-1 to TRBJ2-7. Germline assignment: CDR1 SQVTM and CDR2 ANQGSEA. The CDR3 extends over 13 amino acids. CDR3 region: CSALGIGFYEQYF.

Its frequency marks this clonotype as medium-sized (0.01 to 0.1%). The genes are TRBV4-2 and TRBJ2-1; there is no DNA to check the TCRdb D call of TRBD1. Germline CDR1 LGHNA, CDR2 YNFKEQ. There are 15 residues in the CDR3. The CDR3: CASSQEKGSYNEQFF.

This clonotype is identified as medium-sized from frequency. This rearrangement joins TRBV27 to TRBJ1-1; the TRBD1 assignment by TCRdb is unverifiable without DNA. The CDR3 runs 12 residues. Per germline, CDR1 MNHEY and CDR2 SMNVEV (reference sequence). CDR3 in amino acids: CASSYVGGEAFF.

By frequency, this clonotype is medium-sized. V gene TRBV29-1 combines with J gene TRBJ1-2; TCRdb's D gene call, TRBD1, goes unchecked for lack of DNA. Germline lookup yields CDR1 SQVTM and CDR2 ANQGSEA. This CDR3 region has 15 residues. CDR3 amino acids: CSVVQGVGSVYGYTF.

According to its frequency, this clonotype is medium-sized. CDR3 amino acids: CARSSGRATEQFF. The chain is built from TRBV2 and TRBJ2-1; TCRdb's assignment of TRBD2 cannot be checked, as there is no DNA. Germline V gene sequence: CDR1 SNHLY, CDR2 FYNNEI. The CDR3 is 13 residues long.

This chain joins TRBV7-9 and TRBJ2-1; with no DNA, the TCRdb D assignment of TRBD1 cannot be verified. This CDR3 has 16 amino acids. Per germline, CDR1 SEHNR and CDR2 FQNEAQ (reference sequence). This CDR3 reads CASSPSTGGPYNEQFF.

This chain joins TRBV19 and TRBJ2-3; TCRdb calls TRBD1, which cannot be checked without DNA. CDR3 length: 15 amino acids. The germline V gene has CDR1 LNHDA and CDR2 SQIVND (reference sequence). CDR3 amino acids: CASSIARGLTDTQYF.

This clonotype is labeled medium-sized based on frequency. The genes are TRBV7-3 and TRBJ1-5; TCRdb's D gene call, TRBD1, goes unchecked for lack of DNA. The germline V gene encodes CDR1 SGHTA and CDR2 FQGTGA. The CDR3 sequence is 15 residues long. The CDR3 is CASSLIPIGNQPQHF.